These 7 T cell receptor beta chains were sequenced from one sample in a study of blood T cell repertoires in COVID-19. Data came from immunoSEQ multiplex PCR; TCRdb stores just in-frame clones and leaves some out. The sample records about 240,000 clones, around 86% being singletons. Sequenced: peripheral blood. These receptors originate from a woman of 80 years or more with COVID-19, enrolled during active disease.

This clone was observed a handful of times. The chain joins TRBV20-1 to TRBJ1-4, with D hard to call. V was clipped by 4 bases and J by 9 bases, with 3 bases between them. The CDR3 is 9 amino acids. Germline V CDR1 and CDR2: DFQATT, SNEGSKA (reference sequence). DNA of the CDR3: TGCAGTGCTACTAAAAAACTGTTTTTT. Residues: CSATKKLFF.

This chain connects TRBV11-3 to TRBJ1-4, with D possibly being TRBD1 (5 bases). The V end lost 3 bases, the J end lost 3 bases, and 8 bases lay between the germline ends. CDR3 length equals 14 residues. The germline V gene encodes CDR1 SGHNT and CDR2 YENEEA. The CDR3 region is CASSFGGPNEKLFF. The CDR3 nucleotides are TGTGCCAGCAGCTTCGGGGGTCCTAATGAAAAACTGTTTTTT.

The CDR3 coding sequence is TGTGCCAGCAGCCCCGGACTAGCGGGCGAGCAGTACTTC. It codes for CASSPGLAGEQYF. The rearrangement uses TRBV11-3 and TRBJ2-7; 11 bases map to TRBD2. This CDR3 region has 13 residues. The V gene end was trimmed by 5 bases and the J gene end by 6 bases; junction bases not matched to a gene: 3. Germline assignment: CDR1 SGHNT and CDR2 YENEEA.

The chain carries TRBV3-1 (or the pseudogene TRBV3-2) and TRBJ1-5; no firm D call. Looked up from germline, CDR1 is LGHDT and CDR2 is YNNKEL (reference sequence). Between the trimmed V and J ends, which lost 3 bases and 3 bases, there was a span of 12 bases. The CDR3 totals 15 residues. Here the CDR3 DNA reads TGTGCCAGCAGCCAGGGTACGGGGATCAATCAGCCCCAGCATTTT. Amino acids: CASSQGTGINQPQHF.

CDR3 bases: TGCGCCAGCAGCCAAGAGAGGCGGACAACAAGAAACACCATATATTTT. Translation gives CASSQERRTTRNTIYF. The chain combines TRBV4-1 with TRBJ1-3; TRBD1 is a possible D gene (5 bases). V lost 0 bases and J lost 5, with 14 bases in between. The CDR3 totals 16 residues. Germline V CDR1 and CDR2: MGHRA, YSYEKL.

This clone was recorded once. The rearrangement uses TRBV18 and TRBJ2-7; the match to TRBD2 covers 8 bases. The junction had 5 bases not matched to a gene; V was cut back by 5 bases and J by 2 bases. Germline CDR1 reads KGHSH; CDR2 reads LQKENI. The CDR3 contains 14 residues. The CDR3 DNA reads TGTGCCAGCTCATCCCCAGCGGGGGCCTACGAGCAGTACTTC. It codes for CASSSPAGAYEQYF.

The rearrangement uses TRBV7-9 and TRBJ1-1; D possibly corresponds to TRBD1 (5 bases). Trimming stripped 4 bases from V and 3 bases from J, with 15 bases between. This CDR3 comprises 15 residues. CDR1 SEHNR and CDR2 FQNEAQ come from the germline V gene (reference sequence). The CDR3 protein is CASSSWTIGDTEAFF. The CDR3 DNA sequence: TGTGCCAGCAGCTCCTGGACAATTGGGGACACTGAAGCTTTCTTT.